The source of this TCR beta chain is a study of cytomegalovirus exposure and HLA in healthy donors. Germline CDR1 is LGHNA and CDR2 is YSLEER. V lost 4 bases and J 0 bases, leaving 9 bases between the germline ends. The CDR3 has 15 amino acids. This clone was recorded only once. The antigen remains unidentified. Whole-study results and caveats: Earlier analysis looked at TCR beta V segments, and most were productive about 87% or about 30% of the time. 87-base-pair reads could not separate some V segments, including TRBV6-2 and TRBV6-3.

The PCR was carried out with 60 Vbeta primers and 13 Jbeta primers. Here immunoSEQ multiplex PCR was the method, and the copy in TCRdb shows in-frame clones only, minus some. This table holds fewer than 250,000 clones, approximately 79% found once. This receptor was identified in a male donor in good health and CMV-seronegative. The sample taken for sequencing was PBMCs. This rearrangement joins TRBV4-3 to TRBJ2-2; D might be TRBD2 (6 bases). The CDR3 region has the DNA TGCGCCAGCAGCCCCTCGGGAGCGAACACCGGGGAGCTGTTTTTT. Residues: CASSPSGANTGELFF.